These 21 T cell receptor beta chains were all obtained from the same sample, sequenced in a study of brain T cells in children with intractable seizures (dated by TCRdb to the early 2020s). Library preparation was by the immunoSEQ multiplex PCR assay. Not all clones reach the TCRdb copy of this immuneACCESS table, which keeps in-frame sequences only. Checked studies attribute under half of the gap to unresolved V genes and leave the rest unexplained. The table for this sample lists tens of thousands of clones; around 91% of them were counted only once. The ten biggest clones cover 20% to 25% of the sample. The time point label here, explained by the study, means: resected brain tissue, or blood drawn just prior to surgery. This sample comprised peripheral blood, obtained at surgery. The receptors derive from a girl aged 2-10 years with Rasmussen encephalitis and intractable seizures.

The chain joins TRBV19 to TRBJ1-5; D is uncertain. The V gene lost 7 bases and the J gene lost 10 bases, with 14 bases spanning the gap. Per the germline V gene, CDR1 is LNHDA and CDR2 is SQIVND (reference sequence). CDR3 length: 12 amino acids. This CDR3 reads CASMSGTSPQHF. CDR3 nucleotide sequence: TGTGCCAGTATGAGTGGAACCAGCCCCCAGCATTTT.

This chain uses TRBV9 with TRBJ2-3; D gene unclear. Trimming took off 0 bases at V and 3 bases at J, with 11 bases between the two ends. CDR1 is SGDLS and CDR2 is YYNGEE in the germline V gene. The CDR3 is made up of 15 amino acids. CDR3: CASSVDVSWTDTQYF. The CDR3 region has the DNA TGTGCCAGCAGCGTAGATGTCAGCTGGACAGATACGCAGTATTTT. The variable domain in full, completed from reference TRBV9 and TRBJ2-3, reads DSGVTQTPKHLITATGQRVTLRCSPRSGDLSVYWYQQSLDQGLQFLIQYYNGEERAKGNILERFSAQQFPDLHSELNLSSLELGDSALYFCASSVDVSWTDTQYFGPGTRLTVL.

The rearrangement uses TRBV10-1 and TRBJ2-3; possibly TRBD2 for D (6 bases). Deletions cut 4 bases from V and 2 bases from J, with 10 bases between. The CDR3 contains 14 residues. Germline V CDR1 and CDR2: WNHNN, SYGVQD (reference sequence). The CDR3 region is CASSVERATDTQYF. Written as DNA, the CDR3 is TGCGCCAGCAGTGTAGAGCGGGCCACAGATACGCAGTATTTT.

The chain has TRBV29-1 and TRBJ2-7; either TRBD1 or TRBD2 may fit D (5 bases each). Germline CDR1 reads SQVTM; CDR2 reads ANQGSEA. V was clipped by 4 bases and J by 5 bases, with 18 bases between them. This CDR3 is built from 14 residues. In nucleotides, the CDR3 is TGCAGCGTTGTCTGGGACCCAACCGAACACGAGCAGTACTTC. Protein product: CSVVWDPTEHEQYF.

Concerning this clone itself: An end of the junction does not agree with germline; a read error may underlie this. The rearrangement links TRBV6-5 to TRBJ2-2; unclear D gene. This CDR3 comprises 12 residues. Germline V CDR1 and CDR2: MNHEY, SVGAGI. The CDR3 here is CASSDSNGELFF. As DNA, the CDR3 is TGTGCCAGCAGTGACTCAAACGGGGAGCTGTTTTTT.

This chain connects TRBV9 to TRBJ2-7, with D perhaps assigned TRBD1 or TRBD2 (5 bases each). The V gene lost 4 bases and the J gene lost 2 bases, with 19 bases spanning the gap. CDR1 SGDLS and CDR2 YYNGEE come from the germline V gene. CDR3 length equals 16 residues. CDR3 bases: TGTGCCAGCAGCCCTCTCAGCGGACAACAGCCCTACGAGCAGTACTTC. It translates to CASSPLSGQQPYEQYF.

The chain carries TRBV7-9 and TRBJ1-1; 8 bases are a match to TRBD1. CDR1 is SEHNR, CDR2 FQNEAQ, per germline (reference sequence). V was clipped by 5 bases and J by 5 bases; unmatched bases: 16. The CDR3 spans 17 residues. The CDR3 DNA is TGTGCCAGCAGCCGGGACAGGTTGATCCGGTCGGGGACTGAAGCTTTCTTT. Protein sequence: CASSRDRLIRSGTEAFF.

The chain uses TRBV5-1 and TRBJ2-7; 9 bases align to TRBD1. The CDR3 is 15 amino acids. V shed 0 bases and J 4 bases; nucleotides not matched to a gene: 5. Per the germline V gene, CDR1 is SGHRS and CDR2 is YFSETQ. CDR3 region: CASSLGTGGAYEQYF. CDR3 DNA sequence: TGCGCCAGCAGCTTGGGAACAGGGGGCGCGTACGAGCAGTACTTC.

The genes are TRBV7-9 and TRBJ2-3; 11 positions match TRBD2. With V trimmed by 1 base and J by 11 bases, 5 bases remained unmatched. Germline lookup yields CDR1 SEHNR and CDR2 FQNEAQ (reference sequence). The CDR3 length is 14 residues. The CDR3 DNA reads TGTGCCAGCAGCTTAGTAGCGGGAGGGCCGTTGCAGTATTTT. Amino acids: CASSLVAGGPLQYF.

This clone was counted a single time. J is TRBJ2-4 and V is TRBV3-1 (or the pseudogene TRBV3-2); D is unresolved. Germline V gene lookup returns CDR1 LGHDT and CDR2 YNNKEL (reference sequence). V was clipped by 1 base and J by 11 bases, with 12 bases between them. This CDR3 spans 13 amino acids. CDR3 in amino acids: CASSQVSSAVQYF. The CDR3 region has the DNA TGTGCCAGCAGCCAAGTGAGCAGCGCAGTTCAGTACTTC.

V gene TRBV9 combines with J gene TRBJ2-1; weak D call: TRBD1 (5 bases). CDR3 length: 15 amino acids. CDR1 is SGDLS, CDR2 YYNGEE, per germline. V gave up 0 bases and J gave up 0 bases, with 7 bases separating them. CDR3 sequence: CASSVATGSYNEQFF. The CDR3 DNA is TGTGCCAGCAGCGTAGCTACAGGCTCCTACAATGAGCAGTTCTTC. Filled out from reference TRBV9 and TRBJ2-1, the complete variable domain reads DSGVTQTPKHLITATGQRVTLRCSPRSGDLSVYWYQQSLDQGLQFLIQYYNGEERAKGNILERFSAQQFPDLHSELNLSSLELGDSALYFCASSVATGSYNEQFFGPGTRLTVL.

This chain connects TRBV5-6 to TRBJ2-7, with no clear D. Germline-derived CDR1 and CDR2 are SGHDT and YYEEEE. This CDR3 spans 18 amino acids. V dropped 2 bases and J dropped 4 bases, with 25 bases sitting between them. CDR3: CASSLRRSNSRYPYEQYF. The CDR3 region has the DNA TGTGCCAGCAGCTTACGCAGGAGCAACTCTCGATACCCGTACGAGCAGTACTTC.

CDR3 DNA: TGTGCCAGCAGCTTCATAGCGGAGAGCACAGATACGCAGTATTTT. Amino acid sequence: CASSFIAESTDTQYF. The chain carries TRBV11-3 and TRBJ2-3; D is possibly TRBD2 (6 bases). Germline values: CDR1 SGHNT, CDR2 YENEEA. V lost 3 bases and J lost 0, with 10 bases in between. The length of the CDR3 is 15 residues.

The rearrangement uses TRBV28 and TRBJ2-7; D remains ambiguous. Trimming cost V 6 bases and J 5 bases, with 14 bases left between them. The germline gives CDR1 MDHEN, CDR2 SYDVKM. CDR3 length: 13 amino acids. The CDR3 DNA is TGTGCCAGCAGCGGTACCCCGAGACACGAGCAGTACTTC. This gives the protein CASSGTPRHEQYF.

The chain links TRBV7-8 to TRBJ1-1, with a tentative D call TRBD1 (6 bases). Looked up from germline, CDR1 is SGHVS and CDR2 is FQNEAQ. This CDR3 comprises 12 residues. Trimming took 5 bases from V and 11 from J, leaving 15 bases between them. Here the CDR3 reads CASSGGATPAFF. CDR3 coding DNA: TGTGCCAGCAGCGGGGGGGCAACGCCGGCTTTCTTT.

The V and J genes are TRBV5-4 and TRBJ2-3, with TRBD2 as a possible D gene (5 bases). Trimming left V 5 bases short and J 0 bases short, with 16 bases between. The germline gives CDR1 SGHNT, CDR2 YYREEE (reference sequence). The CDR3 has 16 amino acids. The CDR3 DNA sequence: TGTGCCAGCAGTACTCAACCGGGATTGAGCACAGATACGCAGTATTTT. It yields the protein CASSTQPGLSTDTQYF.

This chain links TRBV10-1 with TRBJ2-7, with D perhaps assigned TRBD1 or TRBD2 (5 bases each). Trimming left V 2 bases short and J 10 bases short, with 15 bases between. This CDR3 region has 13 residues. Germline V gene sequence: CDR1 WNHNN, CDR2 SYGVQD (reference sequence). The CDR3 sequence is CASSELGRGIQYF. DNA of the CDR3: TGCGCCAGCAGTGAGCTAGGTCGGGGCATCCAGTACTTC.

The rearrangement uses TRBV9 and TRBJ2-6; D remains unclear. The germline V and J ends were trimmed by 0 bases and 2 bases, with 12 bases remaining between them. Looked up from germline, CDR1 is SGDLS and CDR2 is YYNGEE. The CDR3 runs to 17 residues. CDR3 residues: CASSVAPRRPGANVLTF. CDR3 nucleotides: TGTGCCAGCAGCGTAGCCCCCCGACGGCCTGGGGCCAACGTCCTGACTTTC.

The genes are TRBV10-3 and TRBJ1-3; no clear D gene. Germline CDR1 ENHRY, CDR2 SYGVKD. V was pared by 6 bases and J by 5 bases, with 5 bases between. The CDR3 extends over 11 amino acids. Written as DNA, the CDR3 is TGTGCCATCAGCCTCCGAAACACCATATATTTT. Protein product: CAISLRNTIYF.

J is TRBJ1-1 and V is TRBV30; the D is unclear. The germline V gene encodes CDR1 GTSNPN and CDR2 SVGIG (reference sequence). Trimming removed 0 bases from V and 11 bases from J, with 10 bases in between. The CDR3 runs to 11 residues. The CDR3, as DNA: TGTGCCTGGAGTGTACAAGGGTGGGCTTTCTTT. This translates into CAWSVQGWAFF.

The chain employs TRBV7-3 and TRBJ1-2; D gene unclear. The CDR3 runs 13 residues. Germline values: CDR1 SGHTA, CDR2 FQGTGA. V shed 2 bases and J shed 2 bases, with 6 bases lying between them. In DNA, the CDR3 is TGTGCCAGCAGCTTAGTCGGAAACTATGGCTACACCTTC. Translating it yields CASSLVGNYGYTF.